A single sample gave rise to the 26 T cell receptor beta chains below, sequenced in a study of CD8 T cells in ankylosing spondylitis. TCRdb re-called the 5' RACE reads with MiXCR, one entry per CDR3 protein. Counted here are under 250,000 distinct CDR3 sequences, about 10% occurring once; the ten biggest clones make up under 8%. The sample consisted of blood, either unsorted or a sorted T cell fraction (not recorded which). The source of these receptors is a male donor with ankylosing spondylitis or in good health (not recorded which).

This clonotype was observed at least ten times. The CDR3 loop is CASSQVTSGGQPQHF. CDR3 DNA: TGCGCCAGCAGCCAAGTAACCAGCGGGGGTCAGCCCCAGCATTTT. The rearrangement joins TRBV4-1 to TRBJ1-5; possibly TRBD1 for D (5 bases). V was shortened by 1 base and J by 6 bases, with 13 bases between the two germline ends. CDR1 and CDR2 from the germline V gene are MGHRA and YSYEKL. This CDR3 spans 15 amino acids.

This clonotype was seen many times. This chain links TRBV20-1 with TRBJ2-5, with 7 bases identical to TRBD2. There are 15 residues in the CDR3. Per the germline V gene, CDR1 is DFQATT and CDR2 is SNEGSKA (reference sequence). The chain's CDR3 is CSNRGGAAGQETQYF. The CDR3 nucleotides are TGCAGCAACCGCGGGGGTGCGGCGGGCCAAGAGACCCAGTACTTC.

The CDR3 reads CASSPGQGSEQYF. CDR3 nucleotide sequence: TGTGCCAGCAGTCCCGGACAGGGGAGCGAGCAGTACTTC. The rearrangement uses TRBV12-3 or TRBV12-4 and TRBJ2-7; 9 positions agree with TRBD1. J lost 6 bases, V lost 5 bases, and 5 bases had no gene match. The CDR3 totals 13 residues.

The rearrangement joins TRBV19 to TRBJ2-2; 8 bases map to TRBD2. The CDR3 sequence is 16 residues long. J lost 6 bases, V lost 7 bases, and 13 bases had no gene match. The germline gives CDR1 LNHDA, CDR2 SQIVND (reference sequence). The DNA of the CDR3 is TGTGCCAGTACCGTACTGGGACTAGTTGGGGCCGGGGAGCTGTTTTTT. Translation gives CASTVLGLVGAGELFF.

In its sample, this clonotype was seen many times. The rearrangement joins TRBV20-1 to TRBJ2-3; D unclear. Germline assignment: CDR1 DFQATT and CDR2 SNEGSKA (reference sequence). V was trimmed by 3 bases and J by 6 bases, leaving 19 bases between them. CDR3 length equals 15 residues. CDR3 nucleotides: TGCAGTGCTAGCGACCAAGTCGAGAGGCCCGATACGCAGTATTTT. It translates to CSASDQVERPDTQYF.

V and J are TRBV29-1 and TRBJ1-2, with a tentative D call TRBD1 (5 bases). V lost 2 bases, J lost 6 bases, and 13 bases lay in between. The CDR3 is 13 amino acids. Looked up from germline, CDR1 is SQVTM and CDR2 is ANQGSEA. The CDR3 spells CSVESPGSNGYTF. The CDR3, as DNA: TGCAGCGTTGAAAGTCCAGGGTCGAATGGCTACACCTTC. Drawing the rest from reference TRBV29-1 and TRBJ1-2, the complete variable domain is SAVISQKPSRDICQRGTSLTIQCQVDSQVTMMFWYRQQPGQSLTLIATANQGSEATYESGFVIDKFPISRPNLTFSTLTVSNMSPEDSSIYLCSVESPGSNGYTFGSGTRLTVV.

This clonotype was counted many times. This chain joins TRBV29-1 and TRBJ2-5; unclear D gene. Deletions cut 5 bases from V and 0 bases from J, with 13 bases between. CDR1 and CDR2 (germline): SQVTM, ANQGSEA. The CDR3 covers 14 residues. The CDR3 DNA is TGCAGCGTTTCCGGCGTCCCGGACCAAGAGACCCAGTACTTC. Translation gives CSVSGVPDQETQYF.

This clonotype has more than one count but fewer than ten. The chain couples TRBV12-3 or TRBV12-4 to TRBJ1-1, with TRBD1 matching over 12 bases. This CDR3 has 16 residues. V gave up 6 bases and J gave up 3 bases; unmatched junction bases: 8. This chain's CDR3 is CASSNRDRGPYTEAFF. The CDR3 nucleotides read TGTGCCAGCAGCAACCGGGACAGGGGGCCTTACACTGAAGCTTTCTTT.

There are many counts of this clonotype. The CDR3 nucleotides read TGTGCCAGCAGATACAGTACCTCCTACACCTTC. Protein sequence: CASRYSTSYTF. The V call is TRBV12-3 or TRBV12-4, the J call TRBJ1-2; D uncertain. The CDR3 is 11 amino acids. V shed 6 bases and J shed 10 bases, with 12 bases lying between them.

This clonotype was observed a handful of times. V and J are TRBV30 and TRBJ1-2, with D unclear. V was cut by 4 bases and J by 5 bases, with 14 bases left in between. The germline V gene has CDR1 GTSNPN and CDR2 SVGIG (reference sequence). The CDR3 spans 13 residues. The CDR3 loop reads CAWTPEPEYGYTF. CDR3 in DNA: TGTGCCTGGACTCCAGAGCCGGAGTATGGCTACACCTTC.

This clonotype has a count of ten or more. CDR3 nucleotides: TGCGCCAGCAGCTTCGAGGGCCTGGGGACAGATACGCAGTATTTT. Protein product: CASSFEGLGTDTQYF. V and J are TRBV5-1 and TRBJ2-3; possibly TRBD2 for D (5 bases). The CDR3 loop spans 15 amino acids. CDR1 and CDR2 (germline): SGHRS, YFSETQ. Trimming cost V 2 bases and J 3 bases, with 13 bases left between them.

This clonotype was recorded many times. The genes are TRBV25-1 and TRBJ2-3, with 7 bases that match TRBD1. The germline CDR1 and CDR2 sequences are MGHDK and SYGVNS. The length of the CDR3 is 13 residues. V gave up 4 bases and J gave up 4 bases; unmatched junction bases: 2. CDR3 sequence (DNA): TGTGCCAGCAGTGTAGGGACAGCAGATACGCAGTATTTT. The encoded protein is CASSVGTADTQYF.

This clonotype was seen ten or more times. This chain uses TRBV4-1 with TRBJ2-2; no definite D call. V was pared by 1 base and J by 1 base, with 7 bases between. This CDR3 comprises 15 residues. Germline CDR1 MGHRA, CDR2 YSYEKL. This chain's CDR3 is CASSQGPRNTGELFF. The CDR3 DNA reads TGCGCCAGCAGCCAAGGACCCCGGAACACCGGGGAGCTGTTTTTT.

This clonotype appeared many times. The chain employs TRBV4-1 and TRBJ1-3, with D perhaps matching TRBD1 (5 bases). The CDR3 sequence is 16 residues long. Trimming left V 0 bases short and J 5 bases short, with 14 bases between. Germline loops: CDR1 MGHRA, CDR2 YSYEKL. The CDR3 nucleotides are TGCGCCAGCAGCCAAGATCTCGGGCAGGGAAGAAACACCATATATTTT. It encodes CASSQDLGQGRNTIYF.

This clonotype was found many times. The V call is TRBV29-1, the J call TRBJ2-1, with D tentatively TRBD1 (6 bases). The CDR3 is 16 residues long. Trimming stripped 6 bases from V and 2 bases from J, with 20 bases between. CDR1 SQVTM and CDR2 ANQGSEA come from the germline V gene. CDR3 nucleotides: TGCAGCGTCGACCTTCTAGGACAGAAGGCCTACAATGAGCAGTTCTTC. This codes for CSVDLLGQKAYNEQFF.

The chain employs TRBV15 and TRBJ1-5, with D uncertain. The germline V gene has CDR1 LNHNV and CDR2 YYDKDF (reference sequence). The CDR3 loop spans 12 amino acids. V was clipped by 4 bases and J by 3 bases, with 4 bases between them. The CDR3 nucleotides read TGTGCCACCAGCATAGTCAATCAGCCCCAGCATTTT. It specifies CATSIVNQPQHF.

This clonotype was counted a few times. The V and J genes are TRBV10-3 and TRBJ1-6; D may be TRBD1 (5 bases). CDR1 and CDR2 from the germline V gene are ENHRY and SYGVKD. This CDR3 has 14 amino acids. Trimming left V 6 bases short and J 5 bases short, with 11 bases between. In DNA, the CDR3 is TGTGCCATCAGCTCCGGGACTAATAATTCACCCCTCCACTTT. This translates into CAISSGTNNSPLHF.

On this clonotype: A much larger clone is a single base away; this may be a read error. V is TRBV21-1 and J is TRBJ2-7; TRBD1 is taken as the D call from the table, unchecked against the DNA. TRBV21-1 is flagged as a pseudogene. The CDR3 covers 12 residues. DNA for the CDR3: TGTACCAGCGGTCCGTCAGGGTACGAGCAGTACTTC. Translated, it gives CTSGPSGYEQYF.

This clonotype has more than one count but fewer than ten. This chain links TRBV6-5 with TRBJ1-4, with unresolved D. This CDR3 has 13 amino acids. In germline, CDR1 is MNHEY, CDR2 SVGAGI. V was cut by 2 bases and J by 6 bases, with 7 bases left in between. CDR3 region: CASSYNGDEKLFF. The CDR3, as DNA: TGTGCCAGCAGTTACAATGGGGATGAAAAACTGTTTTTT.

This clonotype was seen once. Its ends do not fully match the called genes, so a read error is possible. The chain joins TRBV12-3 or TRBV12-4 to TRBJ1-1; no clear D gene. The CDR3 length is 12 residues. CDR3 sequence: CVSSSPHAGAFF. As DNA, the CDR3 is TGTGTCAGCAGCTCCCCTCACGCTGGGGCTTTCTTT.

This clonotype occurred many times. This chain links TRBV12-3 or TRBV12-4 with TRBJ2-7; perhaps D is TRBD1 or TRBD2 (5 bases each). The CDR3 covers 16 residues. V gave up 5 bases and J gave up 0 bases, with 17 bases separating them. The CDR3 sequence is CASSMGRRKSSYEQYF. The CDR3 DNA follows: TGTGCCAGCAGTATGGGACGGAGGAAAAGCTCCTACGAGCAGTACTTC.

This clonotype was observed at least ten times. J is TRBJ2-7 and V is TRBV20-1, with 7 nucleotides matching TRBD1. Trimming at V came to 2 bases and at J to 0 bases, leaving 10 bases not matched to a gene. The V gene's germline CDR1 is DFQATT and CDR2 SNEGSKA (reference sequence). CDR3 length equals 16 residues. CDR3 loop: CSARPGTAIHSYEQYF. CDR3 nucleotide sequence: TGCAGTGCTAGACCCGGGACAGCTATTCACTCCTACGAGCAGTACTTC.

This clonotype was seen ten or more times. The V gene is TRBV20-1, the J gene TRBJ1-1; D is undetermined. CDR1 and CDR2 from the germline V gene are DFQATT and SNEGSKA (reference sequence). The ends were cut back, 7 bases at V and 0 bases at J, with 15 bases in the middle. The CDR3 covers 14 residues. The CDR3, as DNA: TGCAGTGGCGGTGATGGGATCATGAACACTGAAGCTTTCTTT. Amino acids: CSGGDGIMNTEAFF.

The CDR3 DNA reads as TGCAGCGTTGTCCGGGGAGTAGGGACTAGTGGTTATGAGCAGTTCTTC. Translating it yields CSVVRGVGTSGYEQFF. The rearrangement links TRBV29-1 to TRBJ2-1; TRBD2 matches 8 bases. Losses at the gene ends were 4 bases for V and 8 bases for J; bases not matched to a gene: 16. The CDR3 loop spans 16 amino acids. From germline, CDR1 is SQVTM and CDR2 ANQGSEA.

The chain is built from TRBV4-1 and TRBJ2-1; D is perhaps TRBD2 (5 bases). This CDR3 is built from 13 residues. Germline CDR1 MGHRA, CDR2 YSYEKL. The V end lost 4 bases, the J end lost 7 bases, and 11 bases lay between the germline ends. This CDR3 reads CASSRDYPNEQFF. The CDR3, as DNA: TGCGCCAGCAGCCGAGACTACCCTAATGAGCAGTTCTTC.

Ten or more counts support this clonotype. The chain employs TRBV27 and TRBJ2-1, with 10 bases lining up with TRBD2. The ends lost 8 bases at V and 4 bases at J; junction bases unmatched: 8. The CDR3 is made up of 15 amino acids. Germline CDR1 and CDR2: MNHEY and SMNVEV (reference sequence). Here the CDR3 reads CASASGLAVYNEQFF. The CDR3 region has the DNA TGTGCCAGCGCCTCAGGACTAGCGGTATACAATGAGCAGTTCTTC.